This T cell receptor beta chain was captured by sequencing in a study of identical twins. Whole-study results and caveats: Invariant MAIT and iNKT cells are populations that could partly confound zero-insertion analyses. Memory repertoires lacked the insertion deficit that abundant cord blood beta clonotypes showed.

Addition of a universal primer site occurred through template switching, and cDNA carried unique molecular identifiers. TCRdb itself ran the 5' RACE reads through MiXCR, one entry per CDR3 protein. The sample gives about 530,000 distinct CDR3 sequences, about 15% of which show up once; 0.35% to 0.45% is in the top ten. Per germline, CDR1 KGHSH and CDR2 LQKENI. V lost 2 bases to trimming and J lost 3 bases, with 7 bases between them. The length of the CDR3 is 13 residues. This clonotype was observed a few times. Its antigen is as yet unknown. The same sample was also used in a study of yellow fever vaccine responses in identical twins.

J is TRBJ1-2 and V is TRBV18; no definite D call. The origin of this receptor is a woman younger than 35 in good health. Sequenced sample: CD4+ T cells sorted from blood. CDR3 coding DNA: TGTGCCAGCTCACCAGGCAGAGACTATGGCTACACCTTC. It yields the protein CASSPGRDYGYTF.